A single TCR beta chain is shown here with its context. What this receptor recognizes is not known. It has no much larger one-base neighbor in the sample; base qualities were not kept. The donors were 40 or so Caucasian individuals from Russia, aged roughly 6 to 95 years, who were systemically healthy. Each donor gave ten milliliters of peripheral blood, collected into EDTA-treated Vacutainer tubes. Ficoll-Paque density-gradient centrifugation was used to isolate PBMCs, with at least 7 million per sample. Total RNA, at least 5.5 micrograms per sample, was extracted from PBMCs with Trizol reagent. For every donor, an aliquot of PBMCs went through flow cytometry to measure the percentages of naive CD45RAhigh/CD27high T cells. This entry comes from a study of blood T cells in healthy people across ages (dated by TCRdb to 2013 to 2016). Regarding the research as a whole: In model experiments, template switching captured about one uniquely barcoded TCR beta cDNA molecule for every two T cells. For two donors (one aged 18 to 30 and one aged 80 or older), the study analyzed two additional independent replicas of 1 million unique cDNA reads from the same blood draw. The study measured age-related changes in TCR beta repertoire diversity using deep sequencing normalized with unique cDNA molecular identifiers. To avoid experimental bias, donors of different ages were distributed randomly across sequencing lanes. Four age groups were formed from the donors: young (average about 16 years), middle-aged (around 37), aged (around 68) and long-lived (roughly 81).

The CDR3 has 15 amino acids, counting the end cysteine and phenylalanine. The only DNA kept is the CDR3, 45 bases in frame from the first base. CDR1 is given as SGHTA and CDR2 as FQGNSA, both from the germline V gene. At the junction V is shortened by 6 bases and J by 1 base, with 13 bases in between. Receptors were amplified or captured by 5' RACE. This sample was sequenced with an Illumina HiSeq 2500. A second PCR of 7 to 11 cycles was performed with a sample-barcoded 5' primer and a J-beta primer mix. Each TCR beta cDNA molecule received a unique molecular identifier from a template-switch 5' adaptor carrying 12 random nucleotides. Each sample yielded at least 2.5 million CDR3-containing paired-end reads. The Mint cDNA synthesis kit, primed by a TRBC-specific oligonucleotide, was used to synthesize first-strand cDNA from all RNA. Following uracil-DNA glycosylase treatment, a first 18-cycle PCR with universal primers M1SS and BC2_uni_R was performed on all cDNA. In the source study's methods: Each sample was normalized by randomly selecting 1 million high-quality reads, each carrying a distinct molecular identifier. Reads with shared molecular identifiers were discarded instead of being binned into consensus sequences. MiTCR, run with a Q25 quality threshold and the strictest error-elimination algorithm, handled CDR3 identification, clonotype clustering and error correction. A nonparametric unseen species model with Euler transformation was used to estimate a lower bound on total TCR beta diversity. TCRdb applied fastp at Q25 and MiXCR to the public reads, then kept only in-frame beta chains. Rows are combined by CDR3 protein, so each entry shows the most common genes and DNA. It is TCRdb's table, rather than the study itself, that gives the V and J calls and clone size. This sample gives hundreds of thousands of distinct CDR3 sequences in total; around 28% of them show up just once. The top ten hold 17% of the sample.

Broader findings and caveats from the paper: Conclusive comparison of naive and antigen-experienced compartments was prevented by the profiling of bulk unsorted PBMCs. As age increased, observed TCR beta diversity per million T cells dropped in a roughly linear way, and a significant reduction was already evident by age 40. Estimates of total diversity based on one million sequenced T cells were considered lower bounds and underestimates. Compared with the aged group, more naive CD4+ T cells, fewer expanded clones and increased TCR diversity were shown by the long-lived group, suggesting age selection. Because the CMV infection status of the donors was unknown, age-related changes in expanded clonotypes may potentially have been confounded. A strong correlation was found between observed TCR beta diversity and the percentage of naive T cells measured by flow cytometry.

The sequenced material came from blood. This receptor chain uses TRBV7-2 and TRBJ2-1, with no confident D gene call. This TCR was recovered from a woman aged 80 or older in good health. The sequenced DNA: TGTGCCAGCAGACCTGTAGCCAGTTCCTACAATGAGCAGTTCTTC. It encodes CASRPVASSYNEQFF.